The 12 T cell receptor beta chains given below trace back to one sample, sequenced in a study of T cells in Graves' hyperthyroidism and ophthalmopathy. Amplification of TCR beta CDR3 regions was performed using RNA transcripts as template. TCR CDR3 regions were first amplified by RT-PCR with HTBI primers. TCRdb re-analysed the multiplex PCR reads in MiXCR, keeping a single row per CDR3 protein. Of a few hundred thousand distinct CDR3 sequences listed, 15% were seen once; the top ten hold 32%. The sequenced material came from blood. Source of these receptors: a woman aged 25 to 45 with Graves' hyperthyroidism.

The table lists this clonotype with a few counts. This chain uses TRBV28 with TRBJ1-2, with 10 positions matching TRBD1. Germline assignment: CDR1 MDHEN and CDR2 SYDVKM. This CDR3 contains 15 residues. Trimming took 5 bases from V and 8 from J; bases not matched to a gene: 11. The CDR3 spells CASSPPTGGWQGYTF. CDR3 in DNA: TGTGCCAGCAGTCCCCCGACAGGGGGCTGGCAGGGCTACACCTTC.

V usage is TRBV2 and J usage is TRBJ2-7; a weak D match, TRBD1 (6 bases). Trimming removed 8 bases at V and 6 bases at J, with 14 bases between. Germline lookup yields CDR1 SNHLY and CDR2 FYNNEI. The CDR3 loop spans 12 amino acids. In DNA, the CDR3 is TGTGCCAGCTTAAACAGGGTAGTCGAGCAGTACTTC. Amino acid sequence: CASLNRVVEQYF.

Ten or more counts support this clonotype. The genes are TRBV3-1 and TRBJ2-2; the match to TRBD2 covers 9 bases. The CDR3 is 18 residues long. Germline lookup yields CDR1 LGHDT and CDR2 YNNKEL (reference sequence). The V and J ends lost 2 bases and 5 bases, in that order; junction bases with no gene match: 12. The CDR3 region is CASSQSQMLAGKTGELFF. The CDR3 coding sequence is TGTGCCAGCAGCCAATCCCAGATGCTAGCGGGAAAGACCGGGGAGCTGTTTTTT.

This clonotype showed up many times. The chain couples TRBV30 to TRBJ1-2; no definite D call. Germline CDR1 GTSNPN, CDR2 SVGIG (reference sequence). The CDR3 loop spans 12 amino acids. The DNA for the CDR3 is TGTGCTACTCGGGAAGGGAACTATGGCTACACCTTC. Protein sequence: CATREGNYGYTF. Supplemented by reference TRBV30 and TRBJ1-2, the full variable domain reads SQTIHQWPATLVQPVGSPLSLECTVEGTSNPNLYWYRQAAGRGLQLLFYSVGIGQISSEVPQNLSASRPQDRQFILSSKKLLLSDSGFYLCATREGNYGYTFGSGTRLTVV.

For this clonotype: It may be a read error: a sequence one base away is much more abundant. The gene calls are TRBV18 and TRBJ2-3; possible D gene TRBD2, 6 bases. Germline CDR1 reads KGHSH; CDR2 reads LQKENI. V dropped 2 bases and J dropped 2 bases, with 20 bases sitting between them. There are 18 residues in the CDR3. The CDR3 here is CASSPNERDSRVTDTQYF. For the CDR3, the DNA is TGTGCCAGCTCACCAAACGAACGGGACTCCAGGGTCACAGATACGCAGTATTTT. Based on the CDR3 plus reference TRBV18 and TRBJ2-3, the full variable domain is NAGVMQNPRHLVRRRGQEARLRCSPMKGHSHVYWYRQLPEEGLKFMVYLQKENIIDESGMPKERFSAEFPKEGPSILRIQQVVRGDSAAYFCASSPNERDSRVTDTQYFGPGTRLTVL.

The chain is built from TRBV11-3 and TRBJ1-4, with D perhaps TRBD1 (5 bases). V was cut by 8 bases and J by 5 bases, with 18 bases left in between. This CDR3 is 15 amino acids long. The germline CDR1 and CDR2 sequences are SGHNT and YENEEA. CDR3 nucleotide sequence: TGTGCCAGCTTAGGATGGCGGGGCGCGAATGAAAAACTGTTTTTT. Translated: CASLGWRGANEKLFF.

This clonotype was observed a handful of times. The genes are TRBV24-1 and TRBJ2-3; a possible D gene is TRBD2 (6 bases). V was pared by 0 bases and J by 4 bases, with 7 bases between. The V gene's germline CDR1 is KGHDR and CDR2 SFDVKD. The CDR3 is 14 residues long. This CDR3 is CATSDLASADTQYF. In nucleotides, the CDR3 is TGTGCCACCAGTGATTTGGCTAGCGCAGATACGCAGTATTTT.

This clonotype was seen repeatedly, ten times or more. The V call is TRBV7-2, the J call TRBJ2-3, with TRBD1 identical over 9 bases. Germline CDR1 is SGHTA and CDR2 is FQGNSA. The ends lost 2 bases at V and 4 bases at J; junction bases unmatched: 16. This CDR3 comprises 19 residues. The CDR3 spells CASSLPRDRETSRADTQYF. CDR3 nucleotides: TGTGCCAGCAGCTTACCCCGGGACAGGGAAACTAGTCGCGCAGATACGCAGTATTTT.

This clonotype was seen many times. The rearrangement joins TRBV24-1 to TRBJ2-5; 10 bases are shared with TRBD1. The CDR3 is made up of 15 amino acids. Germline CDR1 is KGHDR and CDR2 is SFDVKD. The J segment lost 5 bases and the V segment lost 4 bases, leaving 6 bases of the junction unmatched. As DNA, the CDR3 is TGTGCCACCAGTGACCCCGGGACAGGGGACGAGACCCAGTACTTC. Encoded protein: CATSDPGTGDETQYF.

In its sample, this clonotype was seen many times. V usage is TRBV20-1 and J usage is TRBJ1-1, with D tentatively TRBD1 (5 bases). The CDR3 sequence is 16 residues long. From germline, CDR1 is DFQATT and CDR2 SNEGSKA (reference sequence). Trimming removed 1 base at V and 3 bases at J, with 18 bases between. The CDR3 is CSARVRGPEGYTEAFF. In DNA form, the CDR3 reads TGCAGTGCTAGAGTTCGAGGGCCTGAGGGGTACACTGAAGCTTTCTTT.

About this clonotype itself: Without the conserved terminal phenylalanine or tryptophan, this CDR3 likely stems from a read error. DNA for the CDR3: TGTGCCAGCAGCTTGGGACTGCAATACAATGAGCAGTTCCTC. Translation gives CASSLGLQYNEQFL. The chain combines TRBV9 with TRBJ2-1; TRBD2 might be the D (6 bases). The CDR3 has 14 amino acids. CDR1 SGDLS and CDR2 YYNGEE come from the germline V gene. Trimming shortened V by 4 bases and J by 4 bases, and 12 bases separated the two germline ends.

This clonotype was detected many times. The genes are TRBV11-3 and TRBJ2-5; 9 nucleotides agree with TRBD1. Germline CDR1 SGHNT, CDR2 YENEEA. V lost 5 bases to trimming and J lost 10 bases; unmatched junction nucleotides: 14. This CDR3 spans 15 amino acids. The CDR3, as DNA: TGTGCCAGCAGCCCGGGGGACAGGGCATCGGAGGTCCAGTACTTC. Translated, it gives CASSPGDRASEVQYF. The variable domain in full, with the rest retrieved from reference TRBV11-3 and TRBJ2-5, is EAGVVQSPRYKIIEKKQPVAFWCNPISGHNTLYWYLQNLGQGPELLIRYENEEAVDDSQLPKDRFSAERLKGVDSTLKIQPAELGDSAVYLCASSPGDRASEVQYFGPGTRLLVL.